A single sample gave rise to the 3 T cell receptor beta chains below, sequenced in a study of STAT5B mutations in CD4+ large granular lymphocyte leukemia. Repertoires were generated with immunoSEQ multiplex PCR, while TCRdb's copy carries only in-frame clones and drops some. The data show about 30,000 clones, with 70% to 85% seen just once and roughly 6.2% held by the top ten. Sequencing was performed on CD4+ T cells from blood buffy coats. These receptors were taken from a human donor in good health.

The chain combines TRBV9 with TRBJ1-3, with D hard to call. V was shortened by 0 bases and J by 1 base, with 14 bases between the two germline ends. The CDR3 consists of 17 residues. Germline V lookup: CDR1 SGDLS, CDR2 YYNGEE. Here the CDR3 reads CASSVAGVYFSGNTIYF. The CDR3 DNA sequence: TGTGCCAGCAGCGTAGCAGGAGTTTACTTTTCTGGAAACACCATATATTTT. Full variable domain (remainder filled in from reference TRBV9 and TRBJ1-3): DSGVTQTPKHLITATGQRVTLRCSPRSGDLSVYWYQQSLDQGLQFLIQYYNGEERAKGNILERFSAQQFPDLHSELNLSSLELGDSALYFCASSVAGVYFSGNTIYFGEGSWLTVV.

The chain links TRBV5-1 to TRBJ2-3, with D uncertain. CDR1 is SGHRS and CDR2 is YFSETQ in the germline V gene. This CDR3 spans 12 amino acids. Deletions cut 4 bases from V and 1 base from J, with 4 bases between. The CDR3 nucleotides are TGCGCCAGCAGCGAGGGCACAGATACGCAGTATTTT. Protein sequence: CASSEGTDTQYF.

The chain combines TRBV10-3 with TRBJ1-6; no definite D call. Between the trimmed V and J ends, which lost 4 bases and 7 bases, there was a span of 8 bases. CDR3 length: 13 amino acids. From germline, CDR1 is ENHRY and CDR2 SYGVKD. The CDR3 bases are TGTGCCATCAGTGTGGGGAGCAATTCACCCCTCCACTTT. Its translation: CAISVGSNSPLHF.